This paragraph reports one T cell receptor beta chain. The record originates from a study of blood T cell repertoires in COVID-19. Study details: Whether acute or convalescent, the COVID-19 samples came from the United States, Italy and Spain. T cells, B-cell-depleted T cells, or PBMCs provided the cDNA or gDNA that served as material.

CDR3 size: 13 residues. Between the trimmed V and J ends, which lost 7 bases and 8 bases, there was a span of 17 bases. As handled by the study authors: Amplification with reference gene primers provided the estimates of nucleated cell counts. Using immunoSEQ multiplex PCR, the repertoire was profiled, and TCRdb retains in-frame clones only, with some absent. The DNA was the basis for D and trimming; V, J and clone size are from that table. The profile shows about 380,000 clones, 81% of them singletons. Specimen: peripheral blood. The chain links TRBV12-3 or TRBV12-4 to TRBJ1-2; possible D gene TRBD1, 6 bases. The clonotype was recovered from a human donor with acute or convalescent COVID-19. The donor label of this sample is uncertain. The CDR3 is CASTWGPIGGYTF. DNA of the CDR3: TGTGCCAGCACCTGGGGGCCTATTGGCGGCTACACCTTC.